This T cell receptor (beta chain) was identified during a study of cytomegalovirus exposure and HLA in healthy donors (dated by TCRdb to the late 2010s). For the wider study: In an earlier analysis of roughly 500 of the donors, 276 Gb of sequence data and some 120 million unique TCR beta sequences from about 190 million T cells were reported. An early release covering roughly 640 HLA-typed donors comprised 250 to 350 gigabases of sequencing data and 65 million to 100 million unique TCR sequences. The genetic ancestry cluster associated with self-reported Caucasian donors included roughly four fifths of the approximately 400 genotyped donors. The study aimed to test whether cataloging public T cell receptors could reveal signatures of past pathogen exposure. Using immunosequencing, the study profiled T cell repertoires from around 680 subjects and related those repertoires to cytomegalovirus serostatus. Along with the roughly 670-subject first cohort, a separate validation cohort of over 90 different subjects was used. To predict cytomegalovirus infection status, the study combined high-throughput TCR immunosequencing, statistical association of individual TCRs with disease status, and machine learning. A later analysis re-examined previously published TCR beta repertoires from more than 600 donors and added high-resolution HLA genotyping to investigate patterns of TCR occurrence. Rather than using new phenotypic data, the later analysis identified candidate immune exposures from TCR beta sequences and from how often those sequences occurred across donors. In an earlier analysis of roughly 600 of the donors, high-throughput TCR beta sequencing was used to judge whether each TCR beta V gene segment behaved as functional or pseudogenic. Alongside the repertoire data, information on donor age, sex, ethnicity and CMV serostatus was compiled. A later genetic analysis used genome-wide SNP genotypes for about 65% of the roughly 670 donors, treating that subset as a discovery cohort. All discovery cohort repertoires had been generated using a single sequencing platform. Class I and class II HLA loci were covered by the typing at four-digit resolution. The number of donors typed differed by locus, with about 629-630 for A, B, C, DRB1 and DQB1, 522 for DQA1, over 600 for DPA1, and about 450 for DPB1. Because of strong linkage in the cohort, roughly five DR-DQ haplotypes were treated as single units for association and clustering. On average, approximately 250,000 unique TCR beta nucleotide sequences were sequenced per donor among several hundred genotyped donors of the cohort, with roughly 18% of those sequences being non-productive.

The CDR3 measures 13 amino acids from cysteine to phenylalanine. CDR3 DNA only is kept here, 39 bases in frame from base 1. Trimming takes 3 bases from V and 3 bases from J, and the germline ends sit 9 bases apart. The germline V gene supplies CDR1 SGHNT and CDR2 YENEEA. Libraries were built with the immunoSEQ multiplex PCR assay. A mixture of 60 forward primers for TCR Vbeta segments and 13 reverse primers for TCR Jbeta segments was used in the multiplex PCR. Amplification of the CDR3 region of rearranged TCR beta genes was performed with a multiplex PCR assay on genomic DNA. The amplified TCR beta libraries were sequenced on the Illumina HiSeq System as 87-base-pair reads. As for the original processing: In a later analysis, some 80 million unique TCR beta chains were counted across the roughly 610 repertoires, and roughly 10 million of these chains were shared by at least two donors. A nearest-neighbor algorithm error-corrected the raw reads and collapsed the reads into unique sequences, merging closely related sequences to remove PCR and sequencing errors. To assign V, D and J gene segments, CDR3 sequences were aligned to IMGT reference sequences. For a sequence to be retained, a match of at least six nucleotides to both a V gene segment and a J gene segment was required. Rearrangements were called productive when the CDR3 lacked stop codons and stayed in frame with V and J; all others were non-productive. CDR3 was defined according to IMGT convention as the region running from the second conserved V-encoded cysteine to the conserved J-encoded phenylalanine. The earlier analysis of about 570 of the donors excluded any sequence lacking an unambiguous match to a single V gene segment. An earlier analysis of some 610 of the donors called V segments functional above 56.7% productive rearrangements and segregating when the between-donor standard deviation exceeded 5%. To diagnose cytomegalovirus status from the catalog of TCR beta chain sequences, a statistical classification framework was built. V and J gene assignment, in a later analysis, came from comparing TCR nucleotide sequences with IMGT/GENE-DB human TR gene sequences. In a later analysis, CDR3 sequences and most-parsimonious VDJ recombination scenarios were assigned using the TCRdist pipeline. In a later analysis, every TCR beta chain was defined by the combination of its CDR3 amino acid sequence and its V-gene family, and reads without a unique V-gene family were dropped. A later analysis removed 500 to 600 highly shared, low-generation-probability nucleotide sequences to deal with suspected cross-contamination and a sequencing artifact. A later analysis calculated a clonal expansion index for each public chain from normalized within-repertoire ranks of inferred template counts. Generation probabilities in a later analysis came from a VDJ recombination model fitted to out-of-frame rearrangements, and those results were checked against IGoR. Hypergeometric tests were used in a later analysis to score TCR-TCR, TCR-HLA and TCR-CMV co-occurrence, with a repertoire-size bias correction applied to the TCR pairs. In a later analysis, false discovery rates were estimated by permuting HLA or CMV assignments 20 times. A later analysis grouped co-occurring TCRs with DBSCAN, adding TCRdist sequence similarity when clustering within HLA-allele-positive subsets. Repertoires with fewer than 30,000 or more than 120,000 public chains, plus five repertoires with anomalous nucleotide sharing, were excluded from co-occurrence clustering. Here the immuneACCESS table is served through TCRdb, limited to in-frame sequences with V and J called. Missing clones are a known gap in these copies; in checked studies unresolved V genes cover under half, and the rest lacks a known reason. That table gives V, J and clone size, and the DNA gave D and trimming. This sample holds over 75,000 clones; 84% were observed only once. Of the sample, 4.5% to 7% is held by the ten largest clones.

What the work shows at the level of the full study, not this receptor alone: When HLA alleles, especially DR and DQ, strongly co-occurred, TCR associations were difficult to assign to individual alleles. A further reported finding was that TCR beta sequences accurately predicted the HLA-A and HLA-B alleles for most subjects in the first cohort. In this cohort, only TCR beta chains were sequenced, and detectable features were limited by the absence of alpha or paired-chain data. A cluster of highly shared sequence variants was judged likely to represent a technical artifact of the sequencing pipeline. In both the original and validation cohorts, the classifier was reported to diagnose cytomegalovirus status with high specificity and sensitivity. Sequencing depth was assumed to be roughly uniform across donors in the presence/absence analyses, though that assumption may not hold. Several of the top co-occurrence clusters appeared to be linked to parvovirus B19, influenza, CMV and Epstein-Barr virus, according to a later analysis. According to a later analysis, most CMV-associated TCR beta chains appeared to be HLA-restricted, and the HLA associations seemed to be driven largely by CMV exposure. CMV serostatus was the only immune exposure information available for the cohort. HLA typing was unavailable for some donors at each locus, so association tests used only the typed subset. In a later genetic analysis, a missense DCLRE1C variant was associated with V-gene and J-gene trimming of TCR beta chains, and the association was replicated in an independent cohort. Compared with equally common non-associated chains, HLA-associated TCR beta chains in a later analysis were more clonally expanded and had lower generation probabilities. Correlated functional status among segregating V segments might be attributable to linkage disequilibrium, but an unknown experimental factor could not be ruled out. A few of the identified cytomegalovirus-associated TCR beta chains were confirmed in vitro to be specific for cytomegalovirus antigens. Broadly in line with IMGT annotations, most TCR beta V segments showed up in productive rearrangements about 90% or about 30% of the time in an earlier analysis of 587 of the donors. The authors suggested that the approach could potentially be extended to other disease states and immunological phenotypes. Specific HLA alleles were associated with roughly 17,000 TCR beta sequences at a false discovery rate of 0.05 in a later analysis. The study listed over 150 TCR beta chains as associated with cytomegalovirus. In a later analysis, the rate of TCR association differed among HLA loci, with DRB1 alleles having the most associated TCRs and HLA-C alleles having the fewest. The 87-base-pair reads could not distinguish some IMGT-functional V segments, including TRBV6-2 and TRBV6-3, so those segments were excluded. Most TCR sequences were seen in very few donors, while some public TCRs were found in many individuals. According to a later genetic analysis, donors in an Asian-associated ancestry cluster had fewer N-insertions in productive TCRs than the approximately 650-donor mean. Seventeen rarely observed V segments, including chromosome 9 orphons, were excluded from the earlier analysis of some 590 of the donors because counts were too low.

The cohort was made up of 666 healthy bone marrow donors. At the time of sampling, every cohort member was nominally healthy, though immune exposures that went unrecorded were likely present. The donor tested CMV seropositive, placing the donor among the 250 to 350 seropositive members of the cohort. Every donor gave a peripheral blood sample, and the peripheral blood mononuclear cells from that sample were used for TCR beta sequencing. The Qiagen DNeasy Blood Extraction Kit was used to extract genomic DNA from the blood cell samples. Points on this clone: Its cognate antigen has yet to be identified. Per-base quality was not reported, and no clone a single base away is much larger than it.

The receptor was derived from a woman aged 18-35 years in good health and CMV-seropositive. The sequenced sample was PBMCs. Here the chain combines TRBV11-3 and TRBJ2-7, with the D gene not confidently named. The CDR3 reads CASSFGQFYEQYF. At the DNA level, the sequence is TGTGCCAGCAGCTTTGGCCAGTTCTACGAGCAGTACTTC.